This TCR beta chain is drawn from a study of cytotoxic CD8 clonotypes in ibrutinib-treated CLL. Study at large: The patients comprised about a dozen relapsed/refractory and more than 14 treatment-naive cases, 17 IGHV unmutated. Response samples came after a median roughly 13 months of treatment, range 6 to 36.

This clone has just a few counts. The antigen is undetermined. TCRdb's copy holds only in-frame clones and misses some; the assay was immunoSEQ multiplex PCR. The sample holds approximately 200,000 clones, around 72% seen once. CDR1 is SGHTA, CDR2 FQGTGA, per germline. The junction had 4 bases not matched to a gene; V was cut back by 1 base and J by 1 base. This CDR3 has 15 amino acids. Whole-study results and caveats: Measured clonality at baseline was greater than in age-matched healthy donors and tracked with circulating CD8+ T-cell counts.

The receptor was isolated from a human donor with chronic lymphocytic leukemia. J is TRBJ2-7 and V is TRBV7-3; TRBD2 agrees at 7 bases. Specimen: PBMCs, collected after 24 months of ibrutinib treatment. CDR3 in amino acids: CASSLSGSSSYEQYF. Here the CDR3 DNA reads TGTGCCAGCAGCTTAAGCGGGAGTTCATCCTACGAGCAGTACTTC.